This TCR beta chain stems from a study of T cells after yellow fever vaccination. Researchers made TCR cDNA using 5'RACE template switching, and this step added a universal primer site and UMIs. TCRdb passed the 5' RACE reads through MiXCR, listing each CDR3 protein once. Seen here are 140,000 to 150,000 distinct CDR3 sequences, approximately 6.6% observed once, and the top ten hold more than 0.55%. The sample holds many counts of this clonotype. Antigen unknown. Germline CDR1 and CDR2: MNHEY and SVGAGI. The CDR3 consists of 16 residues. Trimming cost V 5 bases and J 4 bases; bases outside gene matches: 11. Notes on the study in general: Peaking faster, on day 5 versus 15, the secondary response was nonetheless weaker. Only a minor proportion of clonotypes was detected across both CD4 and CD8 compartments. Reappearing after the booster were most of the clones from primary vaccination (roughly 96% CD4, 88% CD8).

The chain is built from TRBV6-5 and TRBJ2-5; 9 bases are a match to TRBD2. This receptor was identified in a man aged 30 to 39 who received the YFV17D yellow fever vaccine. Here the sequenced sample was CD4+ T cells sorted from PBMCs, taken 10 days after the yellow fever booster vaccination. The CDR3 spells CASSNNGAGGPETQYF. The CDR3 bases are TGTGCCAGCAGTAACAATGGCGCGGGAGGGCCAGAGACCCAGTACTTC.